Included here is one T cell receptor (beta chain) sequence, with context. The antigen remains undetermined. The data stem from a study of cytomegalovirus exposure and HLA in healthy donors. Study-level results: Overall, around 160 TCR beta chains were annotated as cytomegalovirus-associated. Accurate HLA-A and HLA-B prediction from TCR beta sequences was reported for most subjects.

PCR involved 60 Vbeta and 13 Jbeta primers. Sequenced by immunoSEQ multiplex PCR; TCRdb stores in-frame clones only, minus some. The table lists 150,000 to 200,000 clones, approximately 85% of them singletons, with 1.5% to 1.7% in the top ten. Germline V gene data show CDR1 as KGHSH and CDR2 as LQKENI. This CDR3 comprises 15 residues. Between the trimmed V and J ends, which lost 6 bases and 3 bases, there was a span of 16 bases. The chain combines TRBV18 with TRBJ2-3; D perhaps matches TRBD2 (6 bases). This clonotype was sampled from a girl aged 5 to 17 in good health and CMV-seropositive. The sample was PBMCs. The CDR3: CASSLPGGTTDTQYF. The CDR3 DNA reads TGTGCCAGCTCTCTCCCTGGGGGGACTACAGATACGCAGTATTTT.